The T cell receptor (beta chain) under discussion was sequenced for a study of cytomegalovirus exposure and HLA in healthy donors. Notes on the study in general: Immune exposure information comprised only CMV serostatus. The study flagged approximately 180 TCR beta chains as cytomegalovirus-associated. Some public TCRs appeared in many individuals, while most sequences were rare.

CDR1 is SGHAT and CDR2 is FQNNGV in the germline V gene. Losses at the gene ends were 7 bases for V and 8 bases for J; bases not matched to a gene: 10. The length of the CDR3 is 15 residues. With 60 Vbeta and 13 Jbeta primers, the PCR was carried out. This table comes from immunoSEQ multiplex PCR, and its TCRdb copy is limited to in-frame clones, with some not included. The sample includes 130,000 or so clones, approximately 81% of them seen just once. Remarks on this clone: Antigen: not known.

The specimen sequenced was PBMCs. The chain combines TRBV11-2 with TRBJ2-1; 11 bases map to TRBD2. The TCR comes from a male donor in good health and CMV-seronegative. The CDR3 sequence: CASTMGIAGGDEQFF. DNA for the CDR3: TGTGCCAGCACCATGGGAATAGCGGGGGGGGATGAGCAGTTCTTC. The whole variable domain, remainder taken from reference TRBV11-2 and TRBJ2-1, is EAGVAQSPRYKIIEKRQSVAFWCNPISGHATLYWYQQILGQGPKLLIQFQNNGVVDDSQLPKDRFSAERLKGVDSTLKIQPAKLEDSAVYLCASTMGIAGGDEQFFGPGTRLTVL.